A selection of T cell receptor beta chains follows, all from one sample in a study of cytomegalovirus exposure and HLA in healthy donors. Data came from immunoSEQ multiplex PCR; TCRdb stores just in-frame clones and leaves some out. Its table records 90,000 to 150,000 clones. The sequenced material came from PBMCs. The receptors come from a man aged 18 to 29 in good health and CMV-seronegative. CDR3s include the opening cysteine and the closing phenylalanine or tryptophan. D genes are given only for firm matches.

V gene,D gene,J gene,CDR3 DNA,CDR3 protein
TRBV6-1,-,TRBJ2-1,TGTGCCAGCAGTGGGACTTTCAATGAGCAGTTCTTC,CASSGTFNEQFF
TRBV19,-,TRBJ1-3,TGTGCCAGTAGTATAGCCATGACAGAAGGAAACACCATATATTTT,CASSIAMTEGNTIYF
TRBV5-5,-,TRBJ1-5,TGTGCCAGCAGCTGGGGAGAGACAGGTGGATATAGCAATCAGCCCCAGCATTTT,CASSWGETGGYSNQPQHF
TRBV4-2,TRBD2,TRBJ2-5,TGTGCCAGCAGCCAGCAGCGGGGGCACCAAGAGACCCAGTACTTC,CASSQQRGHQETQYF
TRBV10-2,-,TRBJ1-6,TGCGCCAGCACGGGGGGGCGAGATAATTCACCCCTCCACTTT,CASTGGRDNSPLHF
TRBV13,TRBD1,TRBJ1-4,TGTGCCAGCAGCCGACAGGGGGGCCCGATCGCAACTAATGAAAAACTGTTTTTT,CASSRQGGPIATNEKLFF
TRBV2,-,TRBJ1-4,TGTGCCAGCGGCCGACAGACGGGAACTAATGAAAAACTGTTTTTT,CASGRQTGTNEKLFF
TRBV27,TRBD2,TRBJ2-1,TGTGCCAGCAATAAACTAGCGGGAGGCCTAGGAATCGACAATGAGCAGTTCTTC,CASNKLAGGLGIDNEQFF
TRBV15,TRBD1,TRBJ1-5,TGTGCCACCAGTCTAGGGGGCGCCGGCAATCAGCCCCAGCATTTT,CATSLGGAGNQPQHF
TRBV4-1,TRBD1,TRBJ1-1,TGCGCCAGCAGCCTGGGACAGGGAAGGGTGAACACTGAAGCTTTCTTT,CASSLGQGRVNTEAFF
TRBV28,TRBD2,TRBJ2-1,TGTGCCAGCACCCAAGGGGGACTAGTAGCCAATGAGCAGTTCTTC,CASTQGGLVANEQFF
TRBV7-7,-,TRBJ2-7,TGTGCTAGCAGCCCTGGGGGCGGTTCGAATTACGAGCAGTACTTC,CASSPGGGSNYEQYF
TRBV7-9,TRBD2,TRBJ2-3,TGTGCCAGCAGCGGCGGGGGGTCTAGCACAGATACGCAGTATTTT,CASSGGGSSTDTQYF
TRBV15,TRBD2,TRBJ2-7,TGTGCCACCAGCGGAAATCGCCGGGGGGGACTCCCCTACGAGCAGTACTTC,CATSGNRRGGLPYEQYF
TRBV7-9,-,TRBJ1-2,TGTGCCAGCAGTACCCAACAGCCCACAGGTTTTGGCTATGGCTACACCTTC,CASSTQQPTGFGYGYTF
TRBV9,TRBD2,TRBJ2-3,TGTGCCAGCAGCGGTAGCGGGACCACAGATACGCAGTATTTT,CASSGSGTTDTQYF